The 21 T cell receptor beta chains in this list originate from one sample, sequenced in a study of neurological immune-mediated disorders. TCRdb reprocessed the 5' RACE reads with MiXCR, giving one entry per CDR3 protein. Of tens of thousands of distinct CDR3 sequences detected, over 3.5% appear once; the ten largest clones hold approximately 2%. The sample taken for sequencing was CD4+ T cells from blood. The receptors stem from a woman between 40 and 55 years old with multiple sclerosis.

Ten or more counts support this clonotype. Compared with germline, one end of the junction differs, possibly owing to a read error. The CDR3 DNA sequence: TGTGCCAGCAGTACCTTCGGGACAGGGCCCTCCCACGAGCAGTACTTC. Translated: CASSTFGTGPSHEQYF. The chain has TRBV6-6 and TRBJ2-7, with 9 bases aligning to TRBD1. Germline V gene sequence: CDR1 MNHNY, CDR2 SVGAGI (reference sequence). The CDR3 has 16 amino acids.

This clonotype was counted at least ten times. V is TRBV5-1 and J is TRBJ2-1, with unresolved D. This CDR3 is built from 14 residues. Trimming left V 0 bases short and J 6 bases short, with 10 bases between. Germline V lookup: CDR1 SGHRS, CDR2 YFSETQ. This CDR3 reads CASSLGEIGNEQFF. The CDR3, as DNA: TGCGCCAGCAGCTTGGGCGAAATCGGCAATGAGCAGTTCTTC.

The DNA for the CDR3 is TGTGCCAGTAGTAGACAGGGGAACGGGATGAACACTGAAGCTTTCTTT. Translating it yields CASSRQGNGMNTEAFF. The J gene is TRBJ1-1, the V gene TRBV19; 8 bases align to TRBD1. The V segment lost 4 bases and the J segment 0 bases; nucleotides outside the gene matches: 7. The CDR3 runs to 16 residues. Germline V CDR1 and CDR2: LNHDA, SQIVND (reference sequence).

This clonotype has at least ten counts. The chain joins TRBV15 to TRBJ2-3, with D perhaps given as TRBD1 or TRBD2 (5 bases each). The CDR3 is 14 residues long. Germline V gene sequence: CDR1 LNHNV, CDR2 YYDKDF (reference sequence). The ends were cut back, 3 bases at V and 5 bases at J, with 12 bases in the middle. DNA of the CDR3: TGTGCCACCAGCAGGCTTTCTGGGGGAGATACGCAGTATTTT. This codes for CATSRLSGGDTQYF.

This clonotype was seen at least ten times. The chain carries TRBV4-1 and TRBJ2-2; D gene unclear. This CDR3 comprises 17 residues. V was shortened by 1 base and J by 5 bases, with 17 bases between the two germline ends. Germline assignment: CDR1 MGHRA and CDR2 YSYEKL. The DNA of the CDR3 is TGCGCCAGCAGCCAAGGACGTGGGTTCAGAGTTACCGGGGAGCTGTTTTTT. Residues: CASSQGRGFRVTGELFF.

This clonotype was seen ten or more times. The gene calls are TRBV19 and TRBJ1-6, with a tentative D call TRBD1 (6 bases). Germline V gene sequence: CDR1 LNHDA, CDR2 SQIVND (reference sequence). V was shortened by 7 bases and J by 7 bases, with 14 bases between the two germline ends. The CDR3 covers 14 residues. CDR3 bases: TGTGCCAGTACCCTGACAGGCGCGAATTCACCCCTCCACTTT. Encoded protein: CASTLTGANSPLHF.

The rearrangement links TRBV18 to TRBJ2-5; unclear D gene. V was clipped by 5 bases and J by 2 bases, with 9 bases between them. The CDR3 extends over 13 amino acids. Looked up from germline, CDR1 is KGHSH and CDR2 is LQKENI. In DNA form, the CDR3 reads TGTGCCAGCTCAGTAGAGGAACAAGAGACCCAGTACTTC. Amino acid sequence: CASSVEEQETQYF.

This clonotype has a count of ten or more. This chain joins TRBV29-1 and TRBJ1-1; D not certain. V was clipped by 7 bases and J by 5 bases, with 11 bases between them. Germline V gene lookup returns CDR1 SQVTM and CDR2 ANQGSEA. The CDR3 runs to 11 residues. Written as DNA, the CDR3 is TGCAGCGCCGAGTTTTATACTGAAGCTTTCTTT. Its translation is CSAEFYTEAFF. The whole variable domain, remainder taken from reference TRBV29-1 and TRBJ1-1, is SAVISQKPSRDICQRGTSLTIQCQVDSQVTMMFWYRQQPGQSLTLIATANQGSEATYESGFVIDKFPISRPNLTFSTLTVSNMSPEDSSIYLCSAEFYTEAFFGQGTRLTVV.

This clonotype showed up many times. The rearrangement uses TRBV7-2 and TRBJ2-7; D unresolved. The CDR3 has 15 residues. CDR1 and CDR2 (germline): SGHTA, FQGNSA. V was shortened by 3 bases and J by 1 base, with 13 bases between the two germline ends. The CDR3 region has the DNA TGTGCCAGCAGCTTCACCCTCGAGACTTCCTACGAGCAGTACTTC. Protein sequence: CASSFTLETSYEQYF. Full variable domain (missing parts from reference TRBV7-2 and TRBJ2-7): GAGVSQSPSNKVTEKGKDVELRCDPISGHTALYWYRQSLGQGLEFLIYFQGNSAPDKSGLPSDRFSAERTGGSVSTLTIQRTQQEDSAVYLCASSFTLETSYEQYFGPGTRLTVT.

This clonotype was found many times. V and J are TRBV18 and TRBJ2-3; TRBD1 agrees at 8 bases. J gave up 2 bases and V 3 bases, and 4 bases lay outside the gene matches. CDR1 is KGHSH, CDR2 LQKENI, per germline. This CDR3 is 15 amino acids long. The CDR3 coding sequence is TGTGCCAGCTCACCGGACAGGGCGACCACAGATACGCAGTATTTT. The encoded protein is CASSPDRATTDTQYF.

This clonotype was seen many times. V is TRBV7-8 and J is TRBJ2-1; D is unresolved. V was cut by 3 bases and J by 7 bases, with 10 bases left in between. The CDR3 consists of 13 residues. CDR1 SGHVS and CDR2 FQNEAQ come from the germline V gene. DNA for the CDR3: TGTGCCAGCAGCTTTCGGACGGTTAATGAGCAGTTCTTC. As protein: CASSFRTVNEQFF.

This clonotype has at least ten counts. This chain connects TRBV9 to TRBJ1-2, with TRBD1 identical over 7 bases. Germline V gene sequence: CDR1 SGDLS, CDR2 YYNGEE. J lost 2 bases, V lost 3 bases, and 7 bases had no gene match. This CDR3 spans 15 amino acids. This chain's CDR3 is CASSGSGTVNYGYTF. The CDR3 DNA sequence: TGTGCCAGCAGCGGTTCCGGGACAGTAAACTATGGCTACACCTTC.

This clonotype has a count of ten or more. The rearrangement uses TRBV7-9 and TRBJ1-1, with D uncertain. This CDR3 has 13 amino acids. The germline V gene encodes CDR1 SEHNR and CDR2 FQNEAQ (reference sequence). V lost 2 bases to trimming and J lost 6 bases, with 10 bases between them. CDR3 in amino acids: CASSLLLRAEAFF. CDR3 sequence (DNA): TGTGCCAGCAGCTTACTTCTACGCGCTGAAGCTTTCTTT.

At least ten counts were recorded for this clonotype. The chain couples TRBV2 to TRBJ1-4, with 8 bases aligning to TRBD1. V trimming: 1 base; J trimming: 8 bases; junction bases outside the gene matches: 9. CDR3 length: 16 amino acids. Germline CDR1 and CDR2: SNHLY and FYNNEI. CDR3 amino acids: CASSEGTGRGGEKLFF. DNA for the CDR3: TGTGCCAGCAGTGAAGGGACAGGGAGGGGTGGAGAAAAACTGTTTTTT.

At least ten counts were recorded for this clonotype. V gene TRBV5-1 combines with J gene TRBJ1-1; D perhaps matches TRBD1 (6 bases). The germline V and J ends were trimmed by 3 bases and 8 bases, with 14 bases remaining between them. This CDR3 has 13 amino acids. Germline lookup yields CDR1 SGHRS and CDR2 YFSETQ. For the CDR3, the DNA is TGCGCCAGCAGCTCACAGGGAGTCGGGGAAGCTTTCTTT. Translating it yields CASSSQGVGEAFF.

This clonotype was picked up many times. This chain connects TRBV6-1 to TRBJ2-7; weak D call: TRBD2 (6 bases). Trimming took off 7 bases at V and 5 bases at J, with 12 bases between the two ends. Germline V CDR1 and CDR2: MNHNS, SASEGT. The CDR3 loop spans 12 amino acids. The CDR3, as DNA: TGTGCCAGCATGGGATGGGGGGACGAGCAGTACTTC. Its protein is CASMGWGDEQYF.

This clonotype was found many times. The rearrangement links TRBV5-6 to TRBJ2-7; D uncertain. Trimming removed 2 bases at V and 5 bases at J, with 5 bases between. The CDR3 consists of 11 residues. Germline assignment: CDR1 SGHDT and CDR2 YYEEEE. CDR3 sequence reads: CASSLTHEQYF. CDR3 DNA sequence: TGTGCCAGCAGCTTAACCCACGAGCAGTACTTC.

This clonotype was seen at least ten times. The J gene is TRBJ1-1, the V gene TRBV9; D uncertain. Trimming cost V 1 base and J 1 base, with 5 bases left between them. Germline CDR1 SGDLS, CDR2 YYNGEE. The CDR3 is 13 amino acids. Here the CDR3 reads CASSVSRNTEAFF. DNA for the CDR3: TGTGCCAGCAGCGTATCGAGGAACACTGAAGCTTTCTTT.

This clonotype was seen many times. V gene TRBV5-1 combines with J gene TRBJ2-1; D may be TRBD1 (6 bases). CDR3 length: 17 residues. Germline CDR1 is SGHRS and CDR2 is YFSETQ. Trimming took off 7 bases at V and 6 bases at J, with 26 bases between the two ends. For the CDR3, the DNA is TGCGCCAGCGGACTTCATTCTCGACAGGTAGATCTCAATGAGCAGTTCTTC. Translation: CASGLHSRQVDLNEQFF.

This clonotype appeared many times. The chain links TRBV7-9 to TRBJ1-3; D is uncertain. Germline V lookup: CDR1 SEHNR, CDR2 FQNEAQ (reference sequence). The length of the CDR3 is 15 residues. The V gene lost 2 bases and the J gene lost 4 bases, with 12 bases spanning the gap. The CDR3 coding sequence is TGTGCCAGCAGCTTACGACGGCCTGGAGGAAACACCATATATTTT. Protein sequence: CASSLRRPGGNTIYF.

At least ten counts were recorded for this clonotype. This sequence joins TRBV6-5 and TRBJ1-1, with D unresolved. The CDR3 extends over 15 amino acids. Germline loops: CDR1 MNHEY, CDR2 SVGAGI. The V and J ends lost 5 bases and 5 bases respectively, with 18 bases between them. The CDR3 here is CASSPQLHGGTEAFF. In nucleotides, the CDR3 is TGTGCCAGCAGTCCCCAACTACATGGAGGGACTGAAGCTTTCTTT.